One and the same sample provided the 3 T cell receptor beta chains below, sequenced in a study of T cells in Graves' hyperthyroidism and ophthalmopathy. RNA transcripts gave rise to amplified TCR beta CDR3 regions. The HTBI primer set drove a first-round RT-PCR of the TCR CDR3. Using its own MiXCR run on the multiplex PCR reads, TCRdb lists one record per CDR3 protein. The data contain some 300,000 distinct CDR3 sequences, 13% of them seen just once; the ten biggest clones take up 7.8%. The specimen sequenced was blood. Every receptor here comes from a woman in her twenties or thirties with Graves' hyperthyroidism that later progressed to Graves' ophthalmopathy.

This clonotype was counted ten times or more. The chain recombines TRBV10-3 with TRBJ1-2, with D possibly TRBD1 on 5 matching bases. Trimming took 5 bases from V and 8 from J, leaving 15 bases between them. The CDR3 consists of 13 residues. Per the germline V gene, CDR1 is ENHRY and CDR2 is SYGVKD. The CDR3 DNA follows: TGTGCCATCAGTCTCGATACAGGAAGGGGCTACACCTTC. Amino acids: CAISLDTGRGYTF.

This clonotype was found many times. The rearrangement joins TRBV11-2 to TRBJ2-7; 9 nucleotides match TRBD1. The length of the CDR3 is 13 residues. In germline, CDR1 is SGHAT, CDR2 FQNNGV. The trim removed 4 bases at V and 3 bases at J, leaving 1 base unmatched. DNA of the CDR3: TGTGCCAGCAGCTGGGGACAGGGCTACGAGCAGTACTTC. It codes for CASSWGQGYEQYF.

A few counts support this clonotype. This chain joins TRBV19 and TRBJ2-7; D remains ambiguous. Deletions cut 2 bases from V and 5 bases from J, with 10 bases between. The CDR3 is made up of 13 amino acids. The germline gives CDR1 LNHDA, CDR2 SQIVND (reference sequence). CDR3 nucleotide sequence: TGTGCCAGTAGTATAAGTTCCGGCGACGAGCAGTACTTC. Its protein is CASSISSGDEQYF.